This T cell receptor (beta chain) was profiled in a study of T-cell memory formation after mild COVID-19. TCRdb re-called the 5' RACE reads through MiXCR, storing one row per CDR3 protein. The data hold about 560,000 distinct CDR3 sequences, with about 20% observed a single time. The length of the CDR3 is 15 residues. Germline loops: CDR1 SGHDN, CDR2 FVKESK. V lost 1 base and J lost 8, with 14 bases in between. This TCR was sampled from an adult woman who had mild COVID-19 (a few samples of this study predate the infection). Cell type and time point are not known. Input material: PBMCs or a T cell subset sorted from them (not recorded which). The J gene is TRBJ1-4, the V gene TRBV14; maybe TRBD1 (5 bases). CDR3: CASSQVRGRAEKLFF. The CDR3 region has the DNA TGTGCCAGCAGCCAAGTTCGGGGCAGGGCAGAAAAACTGTTTTTT.